A single TCR beta chain is shown here with its context. Its target is not known. This entry comes from a study of T cells in Graves' hyperthyroidism and ophthalmopathy. Study conclusions and caveats: Model predictions of ophthalmopathy came a median around 6.5 months before onset.

Graves' hyperthyroidism showing no ophthalmopathy progression within 18 months was considered stable. Extraction of PBMCs used 9 to 10 ml of fresh peripheral blood. The V segment lost 5 bases and the J segment 6 bases; nucleotides outside the gene matches: 8. This CDR3 comprises 14 residues. The V gene's germline CDR1 is SEHNR and CDR2 FQNEAQ (reference sequence). RNA transcripts gave rise to amplified TCR beta CDR3 regions. HTBI primers drove first-round RT-PCR of the TCR CDR3. One entry per CDR3 protein results from TCRdb running MiXCR on the multiplex PCR reads. The data hold roughly 800,000 distinct CDR3 sequences, with about 38% observed a single time.

The specimen sequenced was blood. The V and J genes are TRBV7-9 and TRBJ2-7, with 9 bases identical to TRBD1. The TCR sequence derives from a man between 18 and 35 years old with Graves' hyperthyroidism. The CDR3 DNA reads as TGTGCCAGCAGCAGTCCGGGACAGGGCCCCGAGCAGTACTTC. This sequence encodes CASSSPGQGPEQYF.